This TCR beta chain comes out of a study of cytomegalovirus exposure and HLA in healthy donors. Study-level points and caveats: Researchers catalogued over 150 TCR beta chains as cytomegalovirus-associated.

This clone was counted once. No antigen is known for it. At one boundary the junction diverges from the germline segment, which might be a read error. Other nucleotide sequences from this sample produce the same CDR3. Primers: 60 Vbeta forward and 13 Jbeta reverse. Data came from immunoSEQ multiplex PCR; TCRdb stores just in-frame clones and leaves some out. The sample has around 170,000 clones; 81% are singletons. The germline CDR1 and CDR2 sequences are SGHRS and YFSETQ. The CDR3 length is 15 residues. Sequenced material: PBMCs. The V and J genes are TRBV5-1 and TRBJ2-2; D perhaps matches TRBD2 (6 bases). The TCR comes from a man in his forties or fifties in good health and CMV-seronegative. This chain's CDR3 is CASSLSGGVAGELFF. Here the CDR3 DNA reads TGCGCCAGCAGCTTGTCCGGGGGAGTGGCCGGGGAGCTGTTTTTC.